This TCR beta chain derives from a study of cytomegalovirus exposure and HLA in healthy donors. Background on the study: There were some 380 genotyped donors. Of these, 75% to 85% fell in the genetic ancestry cluster associated with self-reported Caucasian donors.

General study results and limits: In a later analysis, TCR beta V- and J-gene trimming was associated with a missense DCLRE1C variant. Within an earlier analysis, most TCR beta V segments proved productive either about 87% or about 30% of the time.

As for this clone: Its cognate antigen is unknown. A junction end diverges from the germline sequence, so it may reflect a read error.

The CDR3 is made up of 15 amino acids. Germline assignment: CDR1 SGDLS and CDR2 YYNGEE. In the PCR, 60 Vbeta and 13 Jbeta primers were used. Profiled with immunoSEQ multiplex PCR; TCRdb holds only in-frame clones, not every one. The sample includes under 150,000 clones, approximately 80% of them seen just once. The origin of this receptor is a middle-aged woman in good health and CMV-seronegative. Sequenced input: PBMCs. The V and J genes are TRBV9 and TRBJ2-1; TRBD1 agrees at 9 bases. The CDR3, as DNA: TGTGCCAGCACCGTAATGGGACAGGGCTACAATGAGCAGTTCTTC. Protein sequence: CASTVMGQGYNEQFF.